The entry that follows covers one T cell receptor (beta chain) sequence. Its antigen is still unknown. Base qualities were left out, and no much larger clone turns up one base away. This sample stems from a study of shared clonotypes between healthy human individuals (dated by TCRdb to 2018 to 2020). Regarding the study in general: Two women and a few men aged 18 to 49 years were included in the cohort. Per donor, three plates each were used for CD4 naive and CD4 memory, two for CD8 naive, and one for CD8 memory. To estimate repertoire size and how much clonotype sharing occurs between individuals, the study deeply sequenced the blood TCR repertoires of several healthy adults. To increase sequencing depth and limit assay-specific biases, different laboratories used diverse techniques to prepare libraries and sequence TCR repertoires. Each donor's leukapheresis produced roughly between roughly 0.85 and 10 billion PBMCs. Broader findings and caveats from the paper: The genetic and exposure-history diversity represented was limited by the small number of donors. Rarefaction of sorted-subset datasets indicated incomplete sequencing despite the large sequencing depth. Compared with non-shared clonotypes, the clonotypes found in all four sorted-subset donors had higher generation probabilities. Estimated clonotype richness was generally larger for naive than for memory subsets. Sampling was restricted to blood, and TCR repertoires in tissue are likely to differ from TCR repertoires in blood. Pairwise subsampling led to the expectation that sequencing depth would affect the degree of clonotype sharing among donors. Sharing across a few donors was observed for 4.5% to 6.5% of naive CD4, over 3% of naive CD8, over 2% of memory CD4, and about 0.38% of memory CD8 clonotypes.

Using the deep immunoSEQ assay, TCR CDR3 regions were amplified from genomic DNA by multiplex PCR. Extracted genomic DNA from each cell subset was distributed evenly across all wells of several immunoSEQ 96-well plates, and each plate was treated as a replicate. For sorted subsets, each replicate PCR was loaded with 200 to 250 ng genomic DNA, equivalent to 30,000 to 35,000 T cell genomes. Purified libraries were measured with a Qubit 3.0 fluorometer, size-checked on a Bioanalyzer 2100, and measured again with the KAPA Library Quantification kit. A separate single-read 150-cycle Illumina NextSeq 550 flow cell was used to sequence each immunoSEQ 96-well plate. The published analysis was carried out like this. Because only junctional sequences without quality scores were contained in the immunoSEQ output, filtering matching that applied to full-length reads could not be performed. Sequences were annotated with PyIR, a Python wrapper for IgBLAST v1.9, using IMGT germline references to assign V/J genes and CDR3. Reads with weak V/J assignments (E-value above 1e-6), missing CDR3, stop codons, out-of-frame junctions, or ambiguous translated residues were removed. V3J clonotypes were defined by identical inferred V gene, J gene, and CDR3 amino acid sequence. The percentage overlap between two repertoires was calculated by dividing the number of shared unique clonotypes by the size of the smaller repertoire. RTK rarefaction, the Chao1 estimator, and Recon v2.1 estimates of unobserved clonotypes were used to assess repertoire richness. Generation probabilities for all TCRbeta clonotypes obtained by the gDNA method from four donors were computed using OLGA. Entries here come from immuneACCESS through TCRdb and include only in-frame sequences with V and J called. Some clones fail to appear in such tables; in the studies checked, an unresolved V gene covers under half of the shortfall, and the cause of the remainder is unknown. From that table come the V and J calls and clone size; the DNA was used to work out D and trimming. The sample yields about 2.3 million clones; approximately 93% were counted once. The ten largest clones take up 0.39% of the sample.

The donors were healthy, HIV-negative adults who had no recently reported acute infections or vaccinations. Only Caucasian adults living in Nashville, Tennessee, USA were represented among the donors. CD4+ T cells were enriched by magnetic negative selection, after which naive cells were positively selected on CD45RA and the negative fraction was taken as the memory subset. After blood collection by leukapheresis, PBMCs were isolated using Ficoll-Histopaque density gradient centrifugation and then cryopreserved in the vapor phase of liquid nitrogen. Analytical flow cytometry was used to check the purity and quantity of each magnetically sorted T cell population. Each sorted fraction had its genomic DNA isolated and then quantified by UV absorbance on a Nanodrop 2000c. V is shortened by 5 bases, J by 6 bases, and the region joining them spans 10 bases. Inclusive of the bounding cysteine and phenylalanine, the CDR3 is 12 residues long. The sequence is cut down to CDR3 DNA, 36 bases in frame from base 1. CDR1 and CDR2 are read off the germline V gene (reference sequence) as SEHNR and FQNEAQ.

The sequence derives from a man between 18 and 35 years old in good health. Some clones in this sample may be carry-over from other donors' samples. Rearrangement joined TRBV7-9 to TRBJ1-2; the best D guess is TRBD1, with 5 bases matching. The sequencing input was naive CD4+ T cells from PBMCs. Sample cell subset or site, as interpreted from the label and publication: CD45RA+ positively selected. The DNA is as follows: TGTGCCAGCAGCAGAGAAGGGGATGGCTACACCTTC. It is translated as CASSREGDGYTF. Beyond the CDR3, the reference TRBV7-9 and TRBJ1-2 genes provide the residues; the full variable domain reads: DTGVSQNPRHKITKRGQNVTFRCDPISEHNRLYWYRQTLGQGPEFLTYFQNEAQLEKSRLLSDRFSAERPKGSFSTLEIQRTEQGDSAMYLCASSREGDGYTFGSGTRLTVV.